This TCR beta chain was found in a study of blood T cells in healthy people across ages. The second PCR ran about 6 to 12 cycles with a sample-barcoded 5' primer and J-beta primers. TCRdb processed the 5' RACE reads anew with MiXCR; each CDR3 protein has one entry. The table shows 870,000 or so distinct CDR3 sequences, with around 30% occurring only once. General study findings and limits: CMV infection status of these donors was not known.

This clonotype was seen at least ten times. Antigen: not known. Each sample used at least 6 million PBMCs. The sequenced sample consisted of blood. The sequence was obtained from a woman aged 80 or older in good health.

CDR3 coding DNA: TGTGCCAGCAGTTCCCATCTCGGAGGGGGGAACACTGAAGCTTTCTTT. Its protein product is CASSSHLGGGNTEAFF. The chain has TRBV27 and TRBJ1-1; TRBD1 is a possible D gene (6 bases). The CDR3 loop spans 16 amino acids. V shed 4 bases and J shed 1 base, with 16 bases lying between them. Germline lookup yields CDR1 MNHEY and CDR2 SMNVEV (reference sequence).